This T cell receptor (beta chain) was captured in a study of regulatory T cells in long-lasting Graves disease. This clonotype was seen only a few times. Described time point: newly diagnosed GD, antithyroid drugs for less than 3 months. RNA isolated from PBMCs was used to make the TCR library. CDR1 and CDR2 from the germline V gene are SGHVS and FQNEAQ. The CDR3 length is 16 residues. V lost 2 bases and J 0 bases, leaving 10 bases between the germline ends. To make TCR beta libraries, researchers used iRepertoire HTBI primers and Arm-PCR of CDR3 regions. In TCRdb, the multiplex PCR reads were re-called with MiXCR into one record per CDR3 protein. The sample records 370,000 or so distinct CDR3 sequences, under 20% being singletons. These same records also appear under a second study, on T cells in Graves' hyperthyroidism and ophthalmopathy. From that report: Ophthalmopathy was told apart from stable hyperthyroidism by a 13 V-J model.

The sequence was collected from a woman aged 18-35 years with Graves disease. The sample was peripheral blood mononuclear cells (PBMCs), taken at new diagnosis, from a patient treated with antithyroid drugs. The V call is TRBV7-8, the J call TRBJ2-2; D gene unclear. The CDR3 reads CASSLLWRPNTGELFF. The CDR3 DNA reads TGTGCCAGCAGCTTACTTTGGCGCCCGAACACCGGGGAGCTGTTTTTT. Drawing the rest from reference TRBV7-8 and TRBJ2-2, the complete variable domain is GAGVSQSPRYKVAKRGQDVALRCDPISGHVSLFWYQQALGQGPEFLTYFQNEAQLDKSGLPSDRFFAERPEGSVSTLKIQRTQQEDSAVYLCASSLLWRPNTGELFFGEGSRLTVL.